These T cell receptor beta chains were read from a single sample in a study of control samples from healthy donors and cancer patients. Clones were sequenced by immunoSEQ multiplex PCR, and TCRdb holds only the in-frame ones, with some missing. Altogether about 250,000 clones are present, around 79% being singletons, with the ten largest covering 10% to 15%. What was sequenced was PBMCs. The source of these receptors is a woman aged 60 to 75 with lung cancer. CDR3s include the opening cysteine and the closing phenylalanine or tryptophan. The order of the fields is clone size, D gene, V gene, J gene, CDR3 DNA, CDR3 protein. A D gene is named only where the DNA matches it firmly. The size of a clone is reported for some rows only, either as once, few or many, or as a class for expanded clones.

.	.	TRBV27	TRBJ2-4	TGTGCCAGCAGTTTATCGGCCAAAAACATTCAGTACTTC	CASSLSAKNIQYF
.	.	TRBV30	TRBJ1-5	TGTGCCTGGAGTTTCGCGGGGGATCAGCCCCAGCATTTT	CAWSFAGDQPQHF
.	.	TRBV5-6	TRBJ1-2	TGTGCCAGCAGCTTGAGACGGATTTATGGCTACACCTTC	CASSLRRIYGYTF
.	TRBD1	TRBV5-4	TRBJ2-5	TGTGCCAGCAGCCGGGACAGGGATGAGACCCAGTACTTC	CASSRDRDETQYF
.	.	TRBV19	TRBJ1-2	TGTGCCAGTAGTCCAGGGTACGACACCCTGGGTGGCTACACCTTC	CASSPGYDTLGGYTF
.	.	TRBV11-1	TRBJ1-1	TGTGCCAGCAGCTTAGCCTCGCAAGGGTGGGGTAAAGCTTTCTTT	CASSLASQGWGKAFF
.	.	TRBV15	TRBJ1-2	TGTGCCACCAGCAGGGATACACTAGAAGTTGAAGGCTACACCTTC	CATSRDTLEVEGYTF
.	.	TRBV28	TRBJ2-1	TGTGCCAGCACCGAAGATCTCAGGGTTGGAGAGCAGTTCTTC	CASTEDLRVGEQFF
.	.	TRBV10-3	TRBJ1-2	TGTGCCATCAGTGAGGGGGATCCGGGTGGCTACACCTTC	CAISEGDPGGYTF
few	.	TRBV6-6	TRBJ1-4	TGTGCCAGCAGTTCGAATGAAAAACTGTTTTTT	CASSSNEKLFF
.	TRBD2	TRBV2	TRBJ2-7	TGTGCCAGCAGTGCCTCTAGCGGGGGGGCGAGCGAGCAGTACTTC	CASSASSGGASEQYF
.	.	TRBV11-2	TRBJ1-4	TGTGCCAGCAGGAGGGGGGCAGGGGTTGAAAAACTGTTTTTT	CASRRGAGVEKLFF
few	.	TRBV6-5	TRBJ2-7	TGTGCCAGCAGAGTGCAGGGTAGGGGATTTTACGAGCAGTACTTC	CASRVQGRGFYEQYF
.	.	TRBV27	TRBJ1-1	TGTGCCAGCAGTCCACACCTTGGGGGGGCCAACACTGAAGCTTTCTTT	CASSPHLGGANTEAFF
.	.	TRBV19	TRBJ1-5	TGTGCCAGTAGCCCACTTGATCAGCCCCAGCATTTT	CASSPLDQPQHF
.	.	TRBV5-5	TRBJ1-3	TGTGCCAGCAGTTTCGACAGGTCAGGCAACACCATATATTTT	CASSFDRSGNTIYF
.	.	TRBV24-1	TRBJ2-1	TGTGCCACCAGTGATCGGGCTAACAATGAGCAGTTCTTC	CATSDRANNEQFF
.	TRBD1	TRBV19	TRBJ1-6	TGTGCCAGCGGCCGGGGGACAGGTTCACCCCTCCACTTT	CASGRGTGSPLHF
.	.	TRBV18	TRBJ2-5	TGTGCCAGCTCACCATTCGGCGTTGGAGAGACCCAGTACTTC	CASSPFGVGETQYF
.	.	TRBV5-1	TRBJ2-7	TGCGCCAGCAGCTTGTGGACGGGAACCTACGAGCAGTACTTC	CASSLWTGTYEQYF
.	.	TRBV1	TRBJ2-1	TGCACCAGCAGCCAATCTCAGTTCTTC	CTSSQSQFF
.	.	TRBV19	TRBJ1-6	TGTGCCAGTAGCCCGACAGTTAGCTCCTATAATTCACCCCTCCACTTT	CASSPTVSSYNSPLHF
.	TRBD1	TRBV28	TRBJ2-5	TGTGCCAGCAGTCCCCATCGAGGACAGGGGGAAGAGACCCAGTACTTC	CASSPHRGQGEETQYF
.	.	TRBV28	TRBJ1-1	TGTGCCAGCAGTTCTCCGGGAGGTGGCACTGAAGCTTTCTTT	CASSSPGGGTEAFF
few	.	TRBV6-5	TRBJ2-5	TGTGCCAGCACAAGGGTGGGGGCCCAAGAGACCCAGTACTTC	CASTRVGAQETQYF
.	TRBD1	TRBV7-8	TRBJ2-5	TGTGCCAGCAGCTTAGATGACAGGGGCTATCAAGAGACCCAGTACTTC	CASSLDDRGYQETQYF
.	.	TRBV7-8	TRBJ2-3	TGTGCCAGCAGCTCGAGACGGATCCCCCTCGGAGATACGCAGTATTTT	CASSSRRIPLGDTQYF
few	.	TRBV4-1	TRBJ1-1	TGCGCCAGCAGGCATTTAGGGGGGGGTCGGATCAACACTGAAGCTTTCTTT	CASRHLGGGRINTEAFF
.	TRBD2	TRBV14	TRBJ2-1	TGTGCCAGCAGCCAAAAGGTTACGCCTAGGGAGGGTGAGCAGTTCTTC	CASSQKVTPREGEQFF
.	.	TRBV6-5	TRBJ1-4	TGTGCCAGCGTTGGTTGGGGAGAGCAAAAACTGTTTTTT	CASVGWGEQKLFF
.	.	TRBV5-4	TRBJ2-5	TGTGCCAGCAGCATGGGGACGAGAGGGGAGACCCAGTACTTC	CASSMGTRGETQYF
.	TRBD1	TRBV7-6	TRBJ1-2	TGTGCCAGCTCACAGGGGGCGCAAGGCTATGGCTACACCTTC	CASSQGAQGYGYTF
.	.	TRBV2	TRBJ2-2	TGTGCCAGCAGTGTGGCGGAGGGGGGTACCGGGGAGCTGTTTTTT	CASSVAEGGTGELFF
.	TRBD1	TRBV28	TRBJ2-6	TGTGCCAGCGGACAGGCAGGGGGAGTGTTTGGGGCCAACGTCCTGACTTTC	CASGQAGGVFGANVLTF
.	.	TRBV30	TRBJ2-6	TGTGCCTTAACAGGCTCTGGGGCCAACGTCCTGACTTTC	CALTGSGANVLTF
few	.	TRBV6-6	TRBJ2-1	TGTGCCAGCAGTTACTCGAGGGACTGGGACAATGAGCAGTTCTTC	CASSYSRDWDNEQFF
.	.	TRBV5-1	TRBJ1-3	TGCGCCAGCAGCTTGGCGGGTAGTCTCTCTGGAAACACCATATATTTT	CASSLAGSLSGNTIYF
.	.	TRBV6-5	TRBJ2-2	TGTGCCAGCAGCTCTACAGGGTTAGGCGGGGAGCTGTTTTTT	CASSSTGLGGELFF
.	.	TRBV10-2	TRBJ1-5	TGCGCCAGCAGTGAGGGGGGACGTAATCAGCCCCAGCATTTT	CASSEGGRNQPQHF
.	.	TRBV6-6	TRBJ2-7	TGTGCCAGCAGTTACGCCCTCGCCTACGAGCAGTACTTC	CASSYALAYEQYF
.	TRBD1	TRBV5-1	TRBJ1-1	TGCGCCAGCAGCTATTGGGGGACAGGGGGCACTGAAGCTTTCTTT	CASSYWGTGGTEAFF
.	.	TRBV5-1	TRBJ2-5	TGCGCCAGCAGTAAAGACAGTAAGCAAGAGACCCAGTACTTC	CASSKDSKQETQYF
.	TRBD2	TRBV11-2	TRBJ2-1	TGTGCCAGCAGCTCCAGCGGGAGGGCCTTGGGGGAGCAGTTCTTC	CASSSSGRALGEQFF
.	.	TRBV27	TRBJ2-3	TGTGCCAGCAGTTTACAGGTACCATCTACTAGCACAGATACGCAGTATTTT	CASSLQVPSTSTDTQYF
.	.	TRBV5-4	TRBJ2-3	TGTGCCAGCACCCAAGGGGGTGCGCGAAGCACAGATACGCAGTATTTT	CASTQGGARSTDTQYF
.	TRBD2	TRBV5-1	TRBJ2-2	TGCGCCAGCAGCTTATCCCGCGGGGGGGCCGGGGGCACCGGGGAGCTGTTTTTT	CASSLSRGGAGGTGELFF
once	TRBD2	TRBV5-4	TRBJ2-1	TGTGCCAGCAGCTTGATGACTAGCGGGGGACCCGATTCCTACAATGAGCAGTTCTTC	CASSLMTSGGPDSYNEQFF
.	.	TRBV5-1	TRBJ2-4	TGCGCCAGCAGCTTGGAGGGTCGAAGAGGGACAGCGGGCAAAAACATTCAGTACTTC	CASSLEGRRGTAGKNIQYF
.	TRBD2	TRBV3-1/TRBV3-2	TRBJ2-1	TGTGCCAGCAGCCAAGATCAAACGGGAGGGCCGGGTAATGAGCAGTTCTTC	CASSQDQTGGPGNEQFF
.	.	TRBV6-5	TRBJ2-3	TGTGCCAGCATCTCCCCCCTGTGGGTAACGTATTTT	CASISPLWVTYF
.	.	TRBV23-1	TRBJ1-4	TGCGCCAGCCTTCCGAGGGGTCTTATGGAAAAACTGTTTTTT	CASLPRGLMEKLFF
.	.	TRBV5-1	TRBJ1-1	TGCGCCAGCAGCTTGGACGTTCGTCTGAACACTGAAGCTTTCTTT	CASSLDVRLNTEAFF
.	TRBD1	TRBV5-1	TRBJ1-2	TGCGCCAGCAGCTACGGACAGGTTGAAGACTACACCTTC	CASSYGQVEDYTF
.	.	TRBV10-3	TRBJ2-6	TGTGCCATCAGTGAGGTGATCTCTGGGGCCAACGTCCTGACTTTC	CAISEVISGANVLTF
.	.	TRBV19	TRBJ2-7	TGTGCCAGTAGTATAGATCCCGGTGGAACCGAGCAGTACTTC	CASSIDPGGTEQYF
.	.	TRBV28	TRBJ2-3	TGTGCCAGCAGTTACAGGGCAACTAGCACAGATACGCAGTATTTT	CASSYRATSTDTQYF
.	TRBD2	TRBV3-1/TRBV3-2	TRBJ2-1	TGTGCCAGCAGCCAAGGAGGACTAGCGGGGGGGCAGGGTGAGCAGTTCTTC	CASSQGGLAGGQGEQFF